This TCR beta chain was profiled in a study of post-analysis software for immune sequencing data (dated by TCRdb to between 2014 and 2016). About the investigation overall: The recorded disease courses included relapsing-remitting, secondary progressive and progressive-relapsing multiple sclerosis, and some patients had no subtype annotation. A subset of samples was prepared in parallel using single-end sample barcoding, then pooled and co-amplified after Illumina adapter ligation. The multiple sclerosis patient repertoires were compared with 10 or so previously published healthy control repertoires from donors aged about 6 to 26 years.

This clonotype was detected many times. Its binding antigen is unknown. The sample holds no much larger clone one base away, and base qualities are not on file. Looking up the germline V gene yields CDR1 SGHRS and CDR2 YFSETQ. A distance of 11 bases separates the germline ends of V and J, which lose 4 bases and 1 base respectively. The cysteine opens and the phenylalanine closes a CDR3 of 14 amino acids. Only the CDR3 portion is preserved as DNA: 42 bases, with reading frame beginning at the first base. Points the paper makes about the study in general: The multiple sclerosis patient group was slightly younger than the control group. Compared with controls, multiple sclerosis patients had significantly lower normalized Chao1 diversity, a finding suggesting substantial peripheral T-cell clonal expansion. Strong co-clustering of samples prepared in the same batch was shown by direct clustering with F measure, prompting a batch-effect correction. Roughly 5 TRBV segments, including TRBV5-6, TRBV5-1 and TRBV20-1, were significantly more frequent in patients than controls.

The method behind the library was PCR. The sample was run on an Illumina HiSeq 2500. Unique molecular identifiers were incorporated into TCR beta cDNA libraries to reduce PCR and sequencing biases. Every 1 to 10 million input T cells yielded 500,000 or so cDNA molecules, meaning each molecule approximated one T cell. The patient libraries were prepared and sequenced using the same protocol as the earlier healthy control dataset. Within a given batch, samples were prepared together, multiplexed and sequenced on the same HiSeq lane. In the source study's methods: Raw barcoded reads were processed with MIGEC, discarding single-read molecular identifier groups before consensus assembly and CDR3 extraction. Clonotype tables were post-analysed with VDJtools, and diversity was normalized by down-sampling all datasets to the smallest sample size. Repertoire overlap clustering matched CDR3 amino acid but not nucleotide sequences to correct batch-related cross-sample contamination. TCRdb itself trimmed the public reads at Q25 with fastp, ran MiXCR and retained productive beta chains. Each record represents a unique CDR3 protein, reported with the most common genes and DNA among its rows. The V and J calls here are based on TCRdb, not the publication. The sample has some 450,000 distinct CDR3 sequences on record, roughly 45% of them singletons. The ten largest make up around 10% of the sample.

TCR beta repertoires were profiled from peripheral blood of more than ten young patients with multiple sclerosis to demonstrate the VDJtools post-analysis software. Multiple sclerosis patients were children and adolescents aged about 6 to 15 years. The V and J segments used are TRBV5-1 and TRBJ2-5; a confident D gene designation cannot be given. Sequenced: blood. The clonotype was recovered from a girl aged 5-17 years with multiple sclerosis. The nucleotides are TGCGCCAGCAGCGAGGTGGGATTCCAAGAGACCCAGTACTTC. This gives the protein CASSEVGFQETQYF.